Listed below are T cell receptor beta chains from one sample, sequenced in a study of CD8 T cells in Susac syndrome. Using its own MiXCR run on the immunoSEQ multiplex PCR reads, TCRdb lists one record per CDR3 protein. Of under 300,000 distinct CDR3 sequences in the sample, almost 97% were seen once. The specimen was CD4+ T cells from PBMCs. Every receptor here comes from a human donor with Susac syndrome. Both conserved end residues are part of each CDR3. The D gene is left open where the match is weak. Clone size is not always given. Where it is, it says once, few, many or a class for expanded clones.

CASSSLSTGVNGYTF,TRBJ1-2,TRBD1,once,TRBV27
CASSYAGWPEQYF,TRBJ2-7,-,-,TRBV23-1
CSGGDFEQYF,TRBJ2-7,-,few,TRBV29-1
CASSSRLVNEQFF,TRBJ2-1,-,-,TRBV5-4
CASSYSNPRRDEQYF,TRBJ2-7,-,once,TRBV6-6
CASRRDRQNSGANVLTF,TRBJ2-6,-,once,TRBV21-1
CAGGPKVDYTF,TRBJ1-2,-,-,TRBV30
CASSTRGAETQYF,TRBJ2-5,-,-,TRBV5-4
CSVETDRGNEQFF,TRBJ2-1,TRBD1,-,TRBV29-1
CASSQGRDSYYEQYF,TRBJ2-7,-,-,TRBV27
CASTRLAGVGNEQFF,TRBJ2-1,TRBD2,-,TRBV12-3/TRBV12-4
CSARPTGTKYTGELFF,TRBJ2-2,TRBD2,-,TRBV20-1
CASSFPYEQYF,TRBJ2-7,-,-,TRBV2
CAWDGGREETQYF,TRBJ2-5,TRBD2,-,TRBV30
CASSQDKSAGGFIQYF,TRBJ2-4,TRBD2,-,TRBV3-1
CAAGPSSTDTQYF,TRBJ2-3,-,-,TRBV7-9
CASMGSGWSYEQYF,TRBJ2-7,-,-,TRBV27
CSVDVGQGWANEKLFF,TRBJ1-4,TRBD1,-,TRBV29-1
CATSPTGAGSSYEQYF,TRBJ2-7,-,-,TRBV15
CASSFLPDSQYEQYF,TRBJ2-7,-,once,TRBV11-1
CASSVAGLGYQETQYF,TRBJ2-5,-,-,TRBV9
CASSVGTGTETQYF,TRBJ2-5,TRBD1,once,TRBV9
CSAIRKGTSGSDIQYF,TRBJ2-4,TRBD2,-,TRBV20-1
CASRKRGYEQYF,TRBJ2-7,TRBD2,-,TRBV6-2/TRBV6-3
CASSRRQGFLETQYF,TRBJ2-5,TRBD1,-,TRBV4-1
CSVFSGRANTGELFF,TRBJ2-2,TRBD2,-,TRBV29-1
CSARVGEKPQHF,TRBJ1-5,-,-,TRBV20-1
CASSLSDRLNTEAFF,TRBJ1-1,-,-,TRBV14
CAVGSDTGELFF,TRBJ2-2,-,-,TRBV6-6
CSARLAGGINEQFF,TRBJ2-1,-,-,TRBV20-1
CAATGDGGNQPQHF,TRBJ1-5,-,-,TRBV2
CASSIQGTGAYEQYF,TRBJ2-7,TRBD1,-,TRBV5-1
CASSPRGGTGGDTEAFF,TRBJ1-1,TRBD1,-,TRBV9
CSAGAGTPSSYEQYF,TRBJ2-7,-,once,TRBV20-1
CASSLVSIVLTGELFF,TRBJ2-2,-,-,TRBV7-2
CASSYLVEAFF,TRBJ1-1,-,once,TRBV6-2/TRBV6-3
CAISQPGDEAFF,TRBJ1-1,-,-,TRBV10-3
CASSLVRTGNTEAFF,TRBJ1-1,-,-,TRBV7-3
CAWDGTSVRPGSCFF,TRBJ2-2,-,-,TRBV30
CAWSGGRANEQYF,TRBJ2-7,TRBD2,-,TRBV30
CASSVAAGAGQETQYF,TRBJ2-5,-,-,TRBV9
CASSSADYEQYF,TRBJ2-7,-,-,TRBV7-9
CAWFPGLRESRDTQYF,TRBJ2-3,TRBD2,-,TRBV30
CSVVRGNYGYTF,TRBJ1-2,-,-,TRBV29-1
CASSQLYGDNEQFF,TRBJ2-1,-,-,TRBV4-1